The subject of this entry is one T cell receptor beta chain. Its target is not known. The entry originates in a study of cytomegalovirus exposure and HLA in healthy donors. Study results and limitations: Overall, roughly 160 TCR beta chains were annotated as cytomegalovirus-associated. Reported results showed that the classifier diagnosed cytomegalovirus status with high specificity and sensitivity.

Both 60 Vbeta primers and 13 Jbeta primers went into the PCR. Authors' analysis steps: About 10 million shared chains were among the about 80 million unique TCR beta chains that a later analysis counted. Method: immunoSEQ multiplex PCR; TCRdb's copy keeps in-frame clones and lacks some. The DNA was the basis for D and trimming; V, J and clone size are from that table. The data show approximately 80,000 clones, with about three quarters seen just once and just under 2.5% held by the top ten. This receptor was identified in a male donor in good health and CMV-seropositive. Sequenced input: PBMCs.

CDR3 loop: CASRRGLAGATDTQYF. The CDR3 DNA is TGTGCCAGCAGGAGGGGACTAGCGGGAGCCACAGATACGCAGTATTTT. This chain joins TRBV2 and TRBJ2-3, with TRBD2 identical over 14 bases. Germline loops: CDR1 SNHLY, CDR2 FYNNEI. This CDR3 has 16 residues. With 6 bases clipped from V and 2 bases from J, the junction kept 4 bases outside the gene matches.